The present entry profiles one T cell receptor (beta chain) with its context. This record belongs to a study of blood T cell repertoires in COVID-19. Study overall: There were acute and convalescent COVID-19 samples, and they came from the United States, Italy and Spain.

Original methodology: Estimates of nucleated cell counts were drawn from the amplification of reference gene primers. Generated by immunoSEQ multiplex PCR, the TCRdb table keeps only in-frame clones and is missing some. D and trimming come from the DNA, and the V and J calls and clone size come from that table. The sample lists approximately 56,000 clones, over 85% occurring once. The sequence came from a man older than 75 with active or convalescent COVID-19. Sequences were obtained from peripheral blood.

CDR3 loop: CAISSFSGKNTGELFF. As DNA, the CDR3 is TGTGCCATCTCCAGTTTTAGCGGGAAGAACACCGGGGAGCTGTTTTTT. The chain uses TRBV10-3 and TRBJ2-2, with TRBD2 matching 8 bases. V gave up 8 bases and J gave up 1 base; unmatched junction bases: 9. This CDR3 has 16 amino acids. Germline lookup yields CDR1 ENHRY and CDR2 SYGVKD.